The rows below give T cell receptor beta chains drawn from one sample of a study of T-cell reconstitution after alpha-beta-depleted transplantation in children. MiXCR, run by TCRdb on the PCR reads, gives a single entry per CDR3 protein. In the table there are some 340,000 distinct CDR3 sequences, about a tenth of which are singletons. The sequenced sample was PBMCs from the stem cell graft donor, obtained from the stem cell graft. The receptors originated from a human donor who donated a stem cell graft to a child with acute lymphoblastic leukemia. CDR3s include the opening cysteine and the closing phenylalanine or tryptophan. Fields, in order: D gene, V gene, J gene, clone size, CDR3 DNA, CDR3 protein. The D gene is left open where the match is weak. Clone size is stated in some rows and not others, as once, few, many or a class when expanded.

D gene: NA; V gene: TRBV28; J gene: TRBJ2-7; clone size: few; CDR3 DNA: TGTGCCAGCAGTTTATGGGGCTCGGGGGACAGTGACTACGAGCAGTACTTC; CDR3 protein: CASSLWGSGDSDYEQYF
D gene: TRBD1; V gene: TRBV30; J gene: TRBJ2-1; clone size: NA; CDR3 DNA: TGTGCCTGGAGTGTGGAGGAGGGGCCGGGACAGGGTTACAATGAGCAGTTCTTC; CDR3 protein: CAWSVEEGPGQGYNEQFF
D gene: NA; V gene: TRBV7-9; J gene: TRBJ1-1; clone size: few; CDR3 DNA: TGTGCCAGCAGCCAAAACGGACAGCCCAACACTGAAGCTTTCTTT; CDR3 protein: CASSQNGQPNTEAFF
D gene: TRBD2; V gene: TRBV5-1; J gene: TRBJ2-1; clone size: many; CDR3 DNA: TGCGCCAGCAGCTCGACCACTAGCGGAACGGTACAGACGTCGTTCTTC; CDR3 protein: CASSSTTSGTVQTSFF
D gene: NA; V gene: TRBV15; J gene: TRBJ2-1; clone size: NA; CDR3 DNA: TGTGCCACCAGCAGAGATAGGGGGGCTTACCGGGAGCGATACAATGAGCAGTTCTTC; CDR3 protein: CATSRDRGAYRERYNEQFF
D gene: TRBD1; V gene: TRBV5-1; J gene: TRBJ2-6; clone size: few; CDR3 DNA: TGCGCCAGCAGCTCACAGGGGGCTACCCCGGCCAACGTCCTGACTTTC; CDR3 protein: CASSSQGATPANVLTF
D gene: NA; V gene: TRBV15; J gene: TRBJ2-1; clone size: few; CDR3 DNA: TGTGCCACCAGCAGAGGAAGAGCGGGACACTACAATGAGCAGTTCTTC; CDR3 protein: CATSRGRAGHYNEQFF
D gene: NA; V gene: TRBV28; J gene: TRBJ2-7; clone size: few; CDR3 DNA: TGTGCCAGCAGTTCACGAAGGCGGTCCTACGAGCAGTACTTC; CDR3 protein: CASSSRRRSYEQYF
D gene: TRBD1; V gene: TRBV5-1; J gene: TRBJ2-7; clone size: many; CDR3 DNA: TGTGCCAGCAGTCTGCGGACAGGGGACGAGCAGTACTTC; CDR3 protein: CASSLRTGDEQYF
D gene: NA; V gene: TRBV29-1; J gene: TRBJ2-3; clone size: NA; CDR3 DNA: TGCAGCGGCGGGATTCGGACAGATACGCAGTATTTT; CDR3 protein: CSGGIRTDTQYF
D gene: NA; V gene: TRBV5-1; J gene: TRBJ2-7; clone size: many; CDR3 DNA: TGCGCCAGCAGCTTGGCCGGGGACTTGGTGTACGAGCAGTACTTC; CDR3 protein: CASSLAGDLVYEQYF
D gene: TRBD1; V gene: TRBV6-6; J gene: TRBJ2-1; clone size: many; CDR3 DNA: TGTGCCAGCAGGCGACAGGGGAACAATGAGCAGTTCTTC; CDR3 protein: CASRRQGNNEQFF
D gene: NA; V gene: TRBV7-9; J gene: TRBJ2-3; clone size: NA; CDR3 DNA: TGTGCCAGCAGCTTAGGCGGGATCGATACGCAGTATTTT; CDR3 protein: CASSLGGIDTQYF
D gene: TRBD2; V gene: TRBV20-1; J gene: TRBJ2-7; clone size: many; CDR3 DNA: TGCAGTGCTAGAGCCCGGGAGGACCACGAGCAGTACTTC; CDR3 protein: CSARAREDHEQYF
D gene: TRBD2; V gene: TRBV11-2; J gene: TRBJ2-1; clone size: NA; CDR3 DNA: TGTGCCAGCAGCTTCGTGGGACTACCGTACAATGAGCAGTTCTTC; CDR3 protein: CASSFVGLPYNEQFF
D gene: TRBD1; V gene: TRBV5-1; J gene: TRBJ1-5; clone size: NA; CDR3 DNA: TGCGCCAGCAGCTCCGGGACAGGGGGACGCAATCAGCCCCAGCATTTT; CDR3 protein: CASSSGTGGRNQPQHF
D gene: NA; V gene: TRBV28; J gene: TRBJ2-7; clone size: NA; CDR3 DNA: TGTGCCAGCAGTCGGGACACGACACCTTACGAGCAGTACTTC; CDR3 protein: CASSRDTTPYEQYF
D gene: TRBD1; V gene: TRBV27; J gene: TRBJ2-5; clone size: many; CDR3 DNA: TGTGCCAGCAGTTTATACGGGCGGACAGGGGTCCAAGAGACCCAGTACTTC; CDR3 protein: CASSLYGRTGVQETQYF
D gene: NA; V gene: TRBV9; J gene: TRBJ2-5; clone size: NA; CDR3 DNA: TGTGCCAGCAGCGTCATCGGTAGCCAGGGCGAGACCCAGTACTTC; CDR3 protein: CASSVIGSQGETQYF
D gene: NA; V gene: TRBV20-1; J gene: TRBJ2-3; clone size: few; CDR3 DNA: TGCAGTGCTGGGATTCCGGGGGTTGGCACAGATACGCAGTATTTT; CDR3 protein: CSAGIPGVGTDTQYF
D gene: TRBD1; V gene: TRBV20-1; J gene: TRBJ1-1; clone size: NA; CDR3 DNA: TGCAGTGCTTCTACCCCGGGACAGGGGAACACTGAAGCTTTCTTT; CDR3 protein: CSASTPGQGNTEAFF
D gene: NA; V gene: TRBV12-3/TRBV12-4; J gene: TRBJ1-6; clone size: many; CDR3 DNA: TGTGCCAGCAGGCGGGACGGCGGACTTAATTCACCCCTCCACTTT; CDR3 protein: CASRRDGGLNSPLHF
D gene: NA; V gene: TRBV20-1; J gene: TRBJ2-5; clone size: NA; CDR3 DNA: TGCAGTGCTAGGGGGTCAGGGGCCCCTGGTACGACCCAGTACTTC; CDR3 protein: CSARGSGAPGTTQYF
D gene: NA; V gene: TRBV7-2; J gene: TRBJ1-2; clone size: NA; CDR3 DNA: TGTGCCAGCAGCTTAGCGACAGTAAGGAACTATGGCTACACCTTC; CDR3 protein: CASSLATVRNYGYTF
D gene: NA; V gene: TRBV7-8; J gene: TRBJ2-4; clone size: NA; CDR3 DNA: TGTGCCAGCAGCCCAACAGGGCTTGGAGCCAAAAACATTCAGTACTTC; CDR3 protein: CASSPTGLGAKNIQYF
D gene: NA; V gene: TRBV7-9; J gene: TRBJ1-1; clone size: NA; CDR3 DNA: TGTGCCAGCAGCATCGCCCTAGAAGCTTTCTTT; CDR3 protein: CASSIALEAFF
D gene: NA; V gene: TRBV27; J gene: TRBJ2-2; clone size: few; CDR3 DNA: TGTGCCAGCAGTCCATGGACAGCCCCGAGGACCGGGGAGCTGTTTTTT; CDR3 protein: CASSPWTAPRTGELFF
D gene: TRBD1; V gene: TRBV18; J gene: TRBJ2-7; clone size: few; CDR3 DNA: TGTGCCAGCTCACCGGCGCTACAGGGGTCTCCCTACGAGCAGTACTTC; CDR3 protein: CASSPALQGSPYEQYF
D gene: TRBD2; V gene: TRBV4-1; J gene: TRBJ2-3; clone size: few; CDR3 DNA: TGCGCCAGCAGCCAAGAGGGAACTAGCGGGAGGCTTAGCACAGATACGCAGTATTTT; CDR3 protein: CASSQEGTSGRLSTDTQYF
D gene: TRBD2; V gene: TRBV7-9; J gene: TRBJ2-1; clone size: few; CDR3 DNA: TGTGCCAGCAGCCAAGTGGGGGGGAATGAGCAGTTCTTC; CDR3 protein: CASSQVGGNEQFF
D gene: TRBD2; V gene: TRBV4-1; J gene: TRBJ2-1; clone size: few; CDR3 DNA: TGCGCCAGCAGCCGACTACGGTCGGGACTAGCGGGCCAGGGTACCTACAATGAGCAGTTCTTC; CDR3 protein: CASSRLRSGLAGQGTYNEQFF
D gene: NA; V gene: TRBV15; J gene: TRBJ2-3; clone size: many; CDR3 DNA: TGTGCCACCAGCAGACCTGAAGACAGCAACCGAGCGCAGTATTTT; CDR3 protein: CATSRPEDSNRAQYF
D gene: NA; V gene: TRBV4-1; J gene: TRBJ2-7; clone size: few; CDR3 DNA: TGCGCCAGCAGCCAAGACCCCCCGGAGGGGCGAACGGGTAGAGACGAGCAGTACTTC; CDR3 protein: CASSQDPPEGRTGRDEQYF
D gene: NA; V gene: TRBV25-1; J gene: TRBJ2-2; clone size: few; CDR3 DNA: TGTGCCAGCAGTGAATTAGGGGGGGGCACCGGGGAGCTGTTTTTT; CDR3 protein: CASSELGGGTGELFF
D gene: TRBD1; V gene: TRBV4-3; J gene: TRBJ2-5; clone size: many; CDR3 DNA: TGCGCCAGCAGCCAGGGGACAGGCCAAGAGACCCAGTACTTC; CDR3 protein: CASSQGTGQETQYF
D gene: NA; V gene: TRBV9; J gene: TRBJ2-3; clone size: NA; CDR3 DNA: TGTGCCAGCAGCGTAGTAGGTAGCACAGATACGCAGTATTTT; CDR3 protein: CASSVVGSTDTQYF
D gene: NA; V gene: TRBV7-9; J gene: TRBJ2-3; clone size: NA; CDR3 DNA: TGTGCCAGCAGTCCAACGGTAACAGATACGCAGTATTTT; CDR3 protein: CASSPTVTDTQYF
D gene: NA; V gene: TRBV12-3/TRBV12-4; J gene: TRBJ2-2; clone size: few; CDR3 DNA: TGTGCCACCAAGGCGGAGCAGGGGCGAATAGTCGGGGAGCTGTTTTTT; CDR3 protein: CATKAEQGRIVGELFF